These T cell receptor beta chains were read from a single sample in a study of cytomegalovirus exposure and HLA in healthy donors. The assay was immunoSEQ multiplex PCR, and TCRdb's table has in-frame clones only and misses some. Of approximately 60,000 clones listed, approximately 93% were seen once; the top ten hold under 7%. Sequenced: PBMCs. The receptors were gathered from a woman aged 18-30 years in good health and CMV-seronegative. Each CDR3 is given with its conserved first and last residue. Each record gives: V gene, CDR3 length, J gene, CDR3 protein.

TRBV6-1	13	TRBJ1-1	CASRDTLNTEAFF
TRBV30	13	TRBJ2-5	CAWSVDREETQYF
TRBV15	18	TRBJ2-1	CATSSWSPGLADYNEQFF
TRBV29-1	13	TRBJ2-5	CSLRGGSQETQYF
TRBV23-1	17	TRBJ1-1	CASSQSGGLPTDTEAFF
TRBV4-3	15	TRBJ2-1	CASSLTLGEYNEQFF
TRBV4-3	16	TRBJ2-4	CASSQPLETPGDIQYF
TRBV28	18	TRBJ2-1	CASSFSLAGARVGNEQFF
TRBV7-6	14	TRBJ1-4	CASSSQGIGGKLFF
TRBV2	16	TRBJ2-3	CASRQLAGGPGDTQYF
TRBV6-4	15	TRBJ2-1	CASSAGGGTHNEQFF
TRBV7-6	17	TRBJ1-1	CASNQVQSGPGDTEAFF
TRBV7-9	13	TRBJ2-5	CASSPILGETQYF
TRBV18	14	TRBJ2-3	CASSPDRGTDTQYF
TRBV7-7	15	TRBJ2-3	CASSPGLASPDTQYF
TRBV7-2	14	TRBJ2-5	CASSLDIGEGTQYF
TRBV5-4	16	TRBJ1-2	CASSPWGAGGDYGYTF
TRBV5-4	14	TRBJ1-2	CASSLAGSDRGYTF
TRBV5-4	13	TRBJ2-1	CASTRGVEAEQFF
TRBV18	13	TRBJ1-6	CASSPDRVSPLHF
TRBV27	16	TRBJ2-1	CASSQGRVFRLDEQFF
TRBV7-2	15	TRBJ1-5	CASSGAANSNQPQHF
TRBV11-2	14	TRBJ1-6	CASSRTPGNSPLHF
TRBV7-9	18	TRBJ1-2	CASSLALSGTGRGNGYTF
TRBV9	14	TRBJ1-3	CASSARTLGDTIYF
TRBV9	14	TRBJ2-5	CASSVGQGKETQYF
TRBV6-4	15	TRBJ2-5	CASSPGTGGEETQYF
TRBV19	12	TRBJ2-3	CASNQREDTQYF
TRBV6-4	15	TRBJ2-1	CASSHSGGASDEQFF
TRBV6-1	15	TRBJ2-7	CASSEGLRLSYEQYF
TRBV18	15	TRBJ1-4	CASSPYRTDNEKLFF
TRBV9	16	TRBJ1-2	CASSAEVGTGDYGYTF
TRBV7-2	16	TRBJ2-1	CASSLVGTGVYNEQFF
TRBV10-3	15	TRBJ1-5	CAISNSLQGNQPQHF
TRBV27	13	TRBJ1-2	CASSSDTVYGYTF
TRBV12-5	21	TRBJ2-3	CASGLVRDGTTAGAGTDTQYF
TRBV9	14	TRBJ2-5	CASSVEGLGGTQYF